The T cell receptor beta chain described here comes from a study of early T cells in non-severe SARS-CoV-2 infection. Looked up from germline, CDR1 is LGHNA and CDR2 is YSLEER. This CDR3 spans 15 amino acids. With 1 base removed from V and 2 bases from J, the gap between germline ends came to 6 bases. Using its own MiXCR run on the 5' RACE reads, TCRdb lists one record per CDR3 protein. The sample holds 60,000 to 70,000 distinct CDR3 sequences, 8% to 9.5% seen once. This TCR was sampled from an adult who was a healthcare worker with PCR-confirmed SARS-CoV-2 infection or an uninfected control (not recorded which). The sample consisted of whole blood. This chain links TRBV4-3 with TRBJ2-6; D is unresolved. Written as DNA, the CDR3 is TGCGCCAGCAGCCAAGCCCGCCCTGGGGCCAACGTCCTGACTTTC. It codes for CASSQARPGANVLTF.